The 13 T cell receptor beta chains listed next were all sequenced from one sample in a study of identical twins. TCRdb independently ran MiXCR on the 5' RACE reads; one entry per CDR3 protein. The sample gives around 450,000 distinct CDR3 sequences, 11% to 15% of which show up once; around 0.48% is in the top ten. These same records also appear under a second study, on yellow fever vaccine responses in identical twins.

The sequenced sample was CD4+ T cells sorted from blood. The receptors stem from a young woman in good health.

The chain combines TRBV6-5 with TRBJ2-1; 9 bases align to TRBD1. This CDR3 is built from 16 residues. J was trimmed by 10 bases and V by 3 bases; bases with no gene match: 13. The germline CDR1 and CDR2 sequences are MNHEY and SVGAGI. The CDR3 sequence: CASSYDGTGSRNEQFF. The CDR3 coding sequence is TGTGCCAGCAGTTATGATGGGACAGGGAGTAGGAACGAGCAGTTCTTC.

Only a few counts were recorded for this clonotype. The chain links TRBV5-1 to TRBJ2-7, with D tentatively TRBD2 (6 bases). This CDR3 comprises 15 residues. Germline-derived CDR1 and CDR2 are SGHRS and YFSETQ. Trimming cost V 3 bases and J 2 bases, with 15 bases left between them. CDR3 in DNA: TGCGCCAGCAGCTCCCAGCCGGGACTCGCCTACGAGCAGTACTTC. It translates to CASSSQPGLAYEQYF.

This clonotype has a count of ten or more. This chain uses TRBV12-3 or TRBV12-4 with TRBJ1-6, with D possibly matching TRBD1 (5 bases). The CDR3 covers 16 residues. Trimming pared 7 bases from V and 10 bases from J, leaving 23 bases between. CDR3 protein: CASTNVARGAGSPLHF. The CDR3 DNA sequence: TGTGCCAGCACTAATGTCGCGAGGGGCGCGGGATCACCCCTCCACTTT.

The V call is TRBV6-6, the J call TRBJ2-1; D may be TRBD1 (6 bases). In germline, CDR1 is MNHNY, CDR2 SVGAGI (reference sequence). The V end lost 6 bases, the J end lost 15 bases, and 21 bases lay between the germline ends. This CDR3 spans 13 amino acids. CDR3: CASSRGDLGAWFF. The DNA for the CDR3 is TGTGCCAGCAGCAGGGGTGACCTGGGAGCTTGGTTCTTC.

This clonotype was detected many times. This chain uses TRBV6-5 with TRBJ1-5; the D is unclear. V was shortened by 4 bases and J by 4 bases, with 11 bases between the two germline ends. The CDR3 runs 14 residues. Germline V gene lookup returns CDR1 MNHEY and CDR2 SVGAGI. The CDR3: CASSSPGVNQPQHF. The CDR3 bases are TGTGCCAGCAGTTCGCCCGGGGTGAATCAGCCCCAGCATTTT.

This clonotype appeared a few times. DNA for the CDR3: TGTGCTAGTGGGGTGGCAAACTATGGCTACACCTTC. Translating it yields CASGVANYGYTF. The chain employs TRBV12-5 and TRBJ1-2; unclear D gene. There are 12 residues in the CDR3. Trimming shortened V by 6 bases and J by 2 bases, and 7 bases separated the two germline ends. Per the germline V gene, CDR1 is LGHNT and CDR2 is FRNRAP.

A note on this clonotype: At one end the junction does not follow the germline gene, possibly because of a read error. The V gene is TRBV7-7, the J gene TRBJ2-1; 10 bases line up with TRBD2. Germline assignment: CDR1 SSHAT and CDR2 FNYEAQ (reference sequence). The CDR3 covers 11 residues. The CDR3 is CASSGGGEQFF. The CDR3 DNA sequence: TGTGCTAGCAGCGGGGGGGGTGAGCAGTTCTTC.

The chain uses TRBV3-1 and TRBJ2-3; perhaps TRBD2 as D (5 bases). V lost 1 base and J 6 bases, leaving 11 bases between the germline ends. Germline V lookup: CDR1 LGHDT, CDR2 YNNKEL (reference sequence). The CDR3 has 14 amino acids. The CDR3 bases are TGTGCCAGCAGCCAAGTATCCCGGAGGGATACGCAGTATTTT. Translating it yields CASSQVSRRDTQYF.

The rearrangement links TRBV20-1 to TRBJ1-1; D is unclear. Per germline, CDR1 DFQATT and CDR2 SNEGSKA (reference sequence). Between the trimmed V and J ends, which lost 6 bases and 3 bases, there was a span of 11 bases. The CDR3 contains 12 residues. DNA for the CDR3: TGCAGTGCCCTAAAAGGTCACACTGAAGCTTTCTTT. As protein: CSALKGHTEAFF.

The chain links TRBV27 to TRBJ2-5; 8 nucleotides line up with TRBD1. The CDR3 spans 16 residues. Germline V gene lookup returns CDR1 MNHEY and CDR2 SMNVEV (reference sequence). After removal of 4 bases from V and 5 bases from J, the junction contained 12 bases not matched to a gene. The CDR3 region is CASSSLRTGLIETQYF. CDR3 DNA sequence: TGTGCCAGCAGTTCGCTAAGGACAGGGTTGATTGAGACCCAGTACTTC.

The table lists this clonotype with a few counts. The chain is built from TRBV5-5 and TRBJ2-7, with a weak D call TRBD2 (5 bases). The CDR3 totals 16 residues. Trimming left V 4 bases short and J 0 bases short, with 17 bases between. Germline loops: CDR1 SGHKS, CDR2 YYEKEE (reference sequence). CDR3 amino acids: CASSALGAPVSYEQYF. For the CDR3, the DNA is TGTGCCAGCAGCGCACTAGGCGCGCCGGTCTCCTACGAGCAGTACTTC.

The chain has TRBV6-1 and TRBJ2-1; D ambiguous. The CDR3 has 14 amino acids. Germline CDR1 is MNHNS and CDR2 is SASEGT. V was pared by 8 bases and J by 1 base, with 12 bases between. CDR3 DNA: TGTGCCAGCGCTGACACGCAGTCCTACAATGAGCAGTTCTTC. Its protein product is CASADTQSYNEQFF.

This chain links TRBV14 with TRBJ1-5; 8 bases match TRBD1. The CDR3 spans 13 residues. With V trimmed by 9 bases and J by 5 bases, 6 bases remained unmatched. Germline-derived CDR1 and CDR2 are SGHDN and FVKESK. CDR3 nucleotides: TGTGCCAGTTCACAGGGGGTGGATCAGCCCCAGCATTTT. Protein product: CASSQGVDQPQHF.